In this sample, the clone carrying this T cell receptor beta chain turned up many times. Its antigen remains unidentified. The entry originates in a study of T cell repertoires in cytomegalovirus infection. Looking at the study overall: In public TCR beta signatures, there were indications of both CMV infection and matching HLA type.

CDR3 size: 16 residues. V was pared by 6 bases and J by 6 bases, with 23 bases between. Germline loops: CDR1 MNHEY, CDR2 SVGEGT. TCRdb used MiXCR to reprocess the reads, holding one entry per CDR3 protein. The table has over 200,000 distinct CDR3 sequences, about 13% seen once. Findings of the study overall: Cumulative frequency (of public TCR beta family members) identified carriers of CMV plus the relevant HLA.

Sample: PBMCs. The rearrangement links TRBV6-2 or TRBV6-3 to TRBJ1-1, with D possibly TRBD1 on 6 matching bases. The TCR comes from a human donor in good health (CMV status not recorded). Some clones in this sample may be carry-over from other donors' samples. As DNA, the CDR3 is TGTGCCAGCAGAGATGGATCGCAGGGGTATCTCTCTGAAGCTTTCTTT. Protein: CASRDGSQGYLSEAFF.